This T cell receptor beta chain is drawn from a study of graft-versus-host responses after intestinal transplantation (dated by TCRdb to the early 2020s). At the level of the whole study: The transplants that recipients got were multivisceral, liver-intestinal, or isolated intestinal. Samples from three later patients were sequenced in-house on an Illumina MiSeq with MiXCR processing rather than by the commercial service. All recipients received anti-thymocyte globulin induction followed by maintenance tacrolimus and steroids for approximately 3 years. Bulk TCR-beta CDR3 sequencing was used to track graft-versus-host and host-versus-graft alloreactive T cell clones in the graft, circulation and bone marrow after intestinal transplantation. Alloreactive clones were identified by sequencing pre-transplant mixed lymphocyte reaction products and comparing them with unstimulated pre-transplant donor and recipient T cells. A peak of at least 4% donor T cells among recipient peripheral blood mononuclear cells was the definition used for donor T cell macrochimerism. Of the 20 to 25 intestinal transplant recipients enrolled in the cohort, one of whom was a retransplant, a few patients without pretransplant specimens were excluded.

Library preparation used the immunoSEQ multiplex PCR assay. For most patients, genomic DNA was isolated with the Qiagen DNeasy Blood and Tissue Kit and sent frozen to Adaptive Biotechnologies for TCR sequencing. For most patients, high-throughput TCR-beta CDR3 sequencing of genomic DNA was performed by Adaptive Biotechnologies. The authors' analysis ran thus. Adaptive's ImmunoSEQ software was the source of the TCR sequencing data for 15 to 20 patients, while a few other patients were processed with MiXCR and VDJtools. To correct CD4 versus CD8 sorting errors, sequences present in both subsets at a frequency ratio below 5:1 were removed. Because the origin of CDR3 nucleotide sequences shared between donor and recipient could not be assigned, those sequences were removed. To count as alloreactive, a clone needed at least 2-fold expansion over unstimulated cells and a minimum CFSE-low frequency of 0.002% (template counts) or 0.001% (read counts). A clone was considered mappable if detected in the sequenced pre-transplant spleen, lymph node, or MLR CFSE-low populations of the donor or recipient. Cumulative frequency of alloreactive clones was calculated as a percentage of all sequences weighted by copy number. TCRdb's version of the immuneACCESS table is confined to in-frame rearrangements and falls short of the full clone set. An unresolved V gene accounts for under half of the shortfall where checked; the remainder is of unknown origin. V and J calls and clone size are copied from that table; D and trimming were computed from the DNA. This sample is represented by approximately 89,000 clones; just under 95% of them were singletons. The ten most abundant clones make up 1.1% of the sample.

Reading the label with the study, this specimen's time point is: cells obtained before transplantation from donor or recipient. CD3+CD4+ and CD3+CD8+ populations were FACS-sorted from unstimulated pre-transplant donor and recipient cells taken from spleen or lymph nodes. Broad study findings and their caveats: High GvH to HvG T cell clonal ratios were observed in the allografts of patients with donor T cell macrochimerism. The relatively low number and heterogeneity of intestinal transplant patients limited the conclusions. GvH clones were detected in recipient bone marrow, and some appeared earlier in ileal mucosa or blood, consistent with an intestinal mucosal origin. Peak levels of circulating GvH clones were associated with declines in HvG clones early after transplant.

In the case of this clone: The antigen it binds to is not known. One base away there is no much larger clone; base qualities are not given.

CDR3 length: 14 amino acids, cysteine to phenylalanine. The only DNA kept is the CDR3, 42 bases in frame from the first base. For CDR1 and CDR2, the germline V gene (reference sequence) lists MNHEY and SMNVEV. V lost 5 bases and J lost 5 bases; the stretch between them is 15 bases long. The receptor's source is a human donor who was the organ donor for an intestinal transplant. This chain is built from TRBV27 and TRBJ2-5; TRBD1 is a weak D gene call, 6 bases matching. Sequenced here: unstimulated CD8+ T cells sorted from spleen or lymph node cells, sampled before transplant. The bases are TGTGCCAGCAGTCAACTAACAGGGACGGAGACCCAGTACTTC. Its product reads: CASSQLTGTETQYF.